The 13 T cell receptor beta chains presented below share a single source sample, sequenced in a study of blood T cell repertoires in COVID-19 (dated by TCRdb to 2018 to 2020). Library construction relied on the immunoSEQ multiplex PCR assay. TCRdb limited this immuneACCESS table to in-frame rearrangements with V and J called. A share of clones is missing; checked studies link under half to unresolved V genes, and the rest is unexplained. The sample records about 160,000 clones, about 80% of which are singletons. The top ten clonotypes cover approximately 8% of the sample. The sample consisted of peripheral blood. These receptors originate from a man aged 60 to 69 with acute or convalescent COVID-19.

This chain links TRBV19 with TRBJ1-5; 7 bases fit TRBD1. CDR3 length: 15 amino acids. CDR1 is LNHDA and CDR2 is SQIVND in the germline V gene (reference sequence). Unmatched junction bases numbered 8, after V lost 3 bases and J lost 6 bases. The CDR3 is CASSMTAGGRQPQHF. CDR3 coding DNA: TGTGCCAGTAGTATGACGGCAGGGGGGCGTCAGCCCCAGCATTTT.

The chain employs TRBV5-6 and TRBJ1-2, with 9 bases lining up with TRBD1. V was pared by 4 bases and J by 4 bases, with 11 bases of the junction left unmatched. The CDR3 is 16 amino acids. Germline loops: CDR1 SGHDT, CDR2 YYEEEE. Here the CDR3 DNA reads TGTGCCAGCAGCCAACAAGGGACAGGGTTTGGCTATGGCTACACCTTC. The encoded protein is CASSQQGTGFGYGYTF.

This chain connects TRBV15 to TRBJ2-1, with 9 nucleotides matching TRBD1. CDR1 and CDR2 (germline): LNHNV, YYDKDF (reference sequence). There are 14 residues in the CDR3. With V trimmed by 3 bases and J by 7 bases, 4 bases remained unmatched. The CDR3 protein is CATSRGTGTNEQFF. CDR3 nucleotide sequence: TGTGCCACCAGCAGGGGGACAGGGACTAATGAGCAGTTCTTC.

This sequence joins TRBV6-5 and TRBJ1-6; no reliable D call. Germline CDR1 is MNHEY and CDR2 is SVGAGI. CDR3 length: 14 residues. Trimming removed 6 bases from V and 0 bases from J, with 6 bases in between. CDR3 sequence reads: CASRLSSYNSPLHF. DNA for the CDR3: TGTGCCAGCAGACTTAGCTCCTATAATTCACCCCTCCACTTT.

The chain employs TRBV7-9 and TRBJ2-2; the match to TRBD2 covers 11 bases. CDR3 size: 17 residues. The V segment lost 5 bases and the J segment 0 bases; nucleotides outside the gene matches: 5. Germline V gene sequence: CDR1 SEHNR, CDR2 FQNEAQ (reference sequence). The CDR3: CASSPRLAGSNTGELFF. CDR3 DNA: TGTGCCAGCAGCCCTCGACTAGCGGGATCGAACACCGGGGAGCTGTTTTTT.

The CDR3: CATSDFSRVHNEQFF. The CDR3 bases are TGTGCCACCAGTGATTTTTCGAGGGTACACAATGAGCAGTTCTTC. The chain is built from TRBV24-1 and TRBJ2-1, with TRBD2 as a possible D gene (5 bases). Trimming stripped 1 base from V and 5 bases from J, with 11 bases between. The CDR3 covers 15 residues. In germline, CDR1 is KGHDR, CDR2 SFDVKD.

The chain couples TRBV13 to TRBJ2-6, with D possibly matching TRBD1 (5 bases). CDR3 length: 15 residues. Trimming pared 5 bases from V and 3 bases from J, leaving 11 bases between. Per the germline V gene, CDR1 is PRHDT and CDR2 is FYEKMQ (reference sequence). The CDR3 protein is CASSNWGGGANVLTF. For the CDR3, the DNA is TGTGCCAGCAGCAACTGGGGCGGTGGGGCCAACGTCCTGACTTTC.

V gene TRBV7-2 combines with J gene TRBJ1-2, with 9 bases aligning to TRBD1. The CDR3 spans 14 residues. Germline CDR1 SGHTA, CDR2 FQGNSA. After removal of 5 bases from V and 6 bases from J, the junction contained 7 bases not matched to a gene. CDR3 loop: CASSRTGTGNGYTF. Written as DNA, the CDR3 is TGTGCCAGCAGCAGAACCGGGACAGGGAATGGCTACACCTTC.

The genes are TRBV12-3 or TRBV12-4 and TRBJ2-7; 8 nucleotides line up with TRBD1. This CDR3 region has 12 residues. J lost 7 bases, V lost 6 bases, and 5 bases had no gene match. CDR3 sequence reads: CASSPTGEEQYF. In DNA, the CDR3 is TGTGCCAGCAGCCCGACAGGGGAAGAGCAGTACTTC.

The rearrangement uses TRBV29-1 and TRBJ1-1; a weak D match, TRBD1 (6 bases). With 5 bases removed from V and 5 bases from J, the gap between germline ends came to 15 bases. This CDR3 is 13 amino acids long. CDR1 is SQVTM, CDR2 ANQGSEA, per germline. The CDR3 sequence is CSVSSTGLTEAFF. For the CDR3, the DNA is TGCAGCGTTTCCTCTACAGGGTTGACTGAAGCTTTCTTT.

J is TRBJ2-5 and V is TRBV5-1; D might be TRBD1 (6 bases). The V gene's germline CDR1 is SGHRS and CDR2 YFSETQ. The CDR3 runs 16 residues. Trimming stripped 5 bases from V and 3 bases from J, with 20 bases between. For the CDR3, the DNA is TGCGCCAGCAGTACTTTATTCGGACAGCGAGAAGAGACCCAGTACTTC. Its translation is CASSTLFGQREETQYF.

The rearrangement uses TRBV27 and TRBJ1-5, with 8 positions matching TRBD1. Germline values: CDR1 MNHEY, CDR2 SMNVEV (reference sequence). V lost 6 bases and J lost 3; bases outside the gene matches: 10. The CDR3 covers 16 residues. The CDR3, as DNA: TGTGCCAGCAGAGGCAGGGGGCTCTGGATCAATCAGCCCCAGCATTTT. It is translated as CASRGRGLWINQPQHF.

J is TRBJ1-3 and V is TRBV30; no reliable D call. This CDR3 is built from 16 residues. CDR1 is GTSNPN and CDR2 is SVGIG in the germline V gene (reference sequence). V shed 0 bases and J shed 0 bases, with 12 bases lying between them. This CDR3 reads CAWSVPGRSSGNTIYF. Here the CDR3 DNA reads TGTGCCTGGAGTGTACCAGGCAGAAGCTCTGGAAACACCATATATTTT.